Listed below are T cell receptor beta chains from one sample, sequenced in a study of blood T cell repertoires in COVID-19. Clones were sequenced by immunoSEQ multiplex PCR, and TCRdb holds only the in-frame ones, with some missing. The sample has 250,000 to 350,000 clones; nearly 90% are singletons. Specimen: PBMCs or T cells enriched from blood (not recorded which). The receptors were sampled from a woman aged 30 to 39 who had recovered from COVID-19. Each CDR3 is given with its conserved first and last residue. The D gene is left open where the match is weak. Part of the rows lack a size; the others show once, few, many or a class for expanded clones.

>TRBD2|TRBJ2-1|TRBV20-1|once
TGCAGTGCTAGTGGGGGACTAGCGGGGGTCATTGAGCAGTTCTTC
CSASGGLAGVIEQFF
>-|TRBJ2-3|TRBV21-1|once
TGTGCCAGCAGCAAAAAATTAAGATTTAGGTCCAGGCCGACCGACGATTACACAGATACGCAGTATTTT
CASSKKLRFRSRPTDDYTDTQYF
>-|TRBJ1-2|TRBV27|once
TGTGCCAGCAGATCTACAGGGTGGCATGGCTACACCTTC
CASRSTGWHGYTF
>-|TRBJ1-2|TRBV9|-
TGTGCCAGCAGCGTAGATGGAGGGAACTATGGCTACACCTTC
CASSVDGGNYGYTF
>-|TRBJ1-3|TRBV18|-
TGTGCCAGCTCACTTGGGGTCCAGGGGACTGGAAACACCATATATTTT
CASSLGVQGTGNTIYF
>TRBD2|TRBJ2-2|TRBV4-3|-
TGCGCCAGCAGCTTAAAGAGGGGCGGGGGATTTACCGGGGAGCTGTTTTTT
CASSLKRGGGFTGELFF
>TRBD1|TRBJ2-7|TRBV7-9|-
TGTGCCAGCAGCTTGGCGACAGGGCTTAGCTCCTACGAGCAGTACTTC
CASSLATGLSSYEQYF
>-|TRBJ1-4|TRBV9|-
TGTGCCAGCAGCGTAGATCCGGACTTTGGTAACGAAAAACTGTTTTTT
CASSVDPDFGNEKLFF
>-|TRBJ2-2|TRBV11-3|-
TGTGCCAGCACCTATTCGCGGGGGCTCCATACCGGGGAGCTGTTTTTT
CASTYSRGLHTGELFF
>-|TRBJ2-1|TRBV18|-
TGTGCCAGCTCACCGCCGGAGAGGGACAATGAGCAGTTCTTC
CASSPPERDNEQFF
>TRBD1|TRBJ2-1|TRBV6-5|once
TGTGCCAGCAGCCGGACAGGATCCTACAATGAGCAGTTCTTC
CASSRTGSYNEQFF
>-|TRBJ1-6|TRBV15|-
TGTGCCACCAGCAGAGATAAGGGGGTGACGGCACCCCTCCACTTT
CATSRDKGVTAPLHF
>-|TRBJ2-3|TRBV29-1|-
TGCAGCGCCATGAGAGGCACAGATACGCAGTATTTT
CSAMRGTDTQYF
>-|TRBJ2-5|TRBV5-4|-
TGTGCCAGCAGCTTGGATTTAGCCTCTCACGGGCAAGAGACCCAGTACTTC
CASSLDLASHGQETQYF
>TRBD2|TRBJ2-1|TRBV19|-
TGTGCCAGTAGTATAGCTCTAGCGGGAGGTTTTTTCAATGAGCAGTTCTTC
CASSIALAGGFFNEQFF
>-|TRBJ1-5|TRBV30|once
TGTGCCTGGAGTGTAAGGGGATTGGGTCAGCCCCAGCATTTT
CAWSVRGLGQPQHF
>-|TRBJ1-2|TRBV4-3|-
TGCGCCAGCAGCCAAGGATGGGAACGGACAGCTAACTATGGCTACACCTTC
CASSQGWERTANYGYTF
>TRBD1|TRBJ1-2|TRBV5-1|-
TGCGCCAGCAGCCCGGGACAGGGAAGCGGTGGCTACACCTTC
CASSPGQGSGGYTF
>TRBD2|TRBJ2-4|TRBV30|-
TGTGCCTGGAGTCGGGGGGAGAACATTCAGTACTTC
CAWSRGENIQYF
>TRBD2|TRBJ2-2|TRBV28|-
TGTGCCAGCAAGCGGGGACTAGCGGAGAACACCGGGGAGCTGTTTTTT
CASKRGLAENTGELFF
>-|TRBJ1-2|TRBV24-1|few
TGTGCCACCAGTGAGGGTACACCCAGCGTTTGGGATGGCTACACCTTC
CATSEGTPSVWDGYTF
>TRBD2|TRBJ2-7|TRBV5-1|-
TGCGCCAGCAGCTGGACCCCACGGGAGGGGCAGGGGGAGCAGTACTTC
CASSWTPREGQGEQYF
>-|TRBJ1-2|TRBV27|-
TGTGCCAGCAGTTTAGCGGGTCCGAACTATGGCTACACCTTC
CASSLAGPNYGYTF
>-|TRBJ1-2|TRBV27|few
TGTGCCAGCAGTCTCGAGAGCAACTATGGCTACACCTTC
CASSLESNYGYTF
>-|TRBJ2-7|TRBV6-5|-
TGTGCCAGCAGTTACTTTTCGACAGACAGCCCCTACGAGCAGTACTTC
CASSYFSTDSPYEQYF
>-|TRBJ2-1|TRBV15|-
TGTGCCACCAGCAGAGAGACGGGCGGGTACAATGAGCAGTTCTTC
CATSRETGGYNEQFF
>TRBD1|TRBJ2-4|TRBV15|-
TGTGCCACCAGCAGGGGGGACAGGGATCAAAACATTCAGTACTTC
CATSRGDRDQNIQYF